The TCR beta chain under discussion was sequenced for a study of naive and memory T cell subsets. Study findings and constraints: This RNA-based method may be sensitive to activation-related transcript changes.

On this clonotype itself: As yet, its antigen is unknown.

CDR1 is SGHRS, CDR2 YFSETQ, per germline. V was cut by 4 bases and J by 0 bases, with 10 bases left in between. There are 14 residues in the CDR3. The SP2 primer and nested alpha and beta constant region primers amplified ligated cDNA in four rounds. For blood and skin samples, reverse transcription used TCR alpha and beta constant primers. One entry per CDR3 protein, called by TCRdb with MiXCR from the 5' RACE reads. Seen here are roughly 60,000 distinct CDR3 sequences, more than 6.5% observed once, and the top ten hold less than 20%. An oligonucleotide containing a UMI was ligated to the 3' end of TCR cDNA. Whole blood, over 2 ml, came from adult healthy volunteers. Cells were not sorted; total RNA input targeted about 1 to 1000 ng.

The TCR sequence derives from a female donor in good health. This sequence joins TRBV5-1 and TRBJ2-5, with D perhaps TRBD2 (6 bases). CDR3 DNA sequence: TGCGCCAGCAGCGGAGGGACGTACCAAGAGACCCAGTACTTC. This codes for CASSGGTYQETQYF.